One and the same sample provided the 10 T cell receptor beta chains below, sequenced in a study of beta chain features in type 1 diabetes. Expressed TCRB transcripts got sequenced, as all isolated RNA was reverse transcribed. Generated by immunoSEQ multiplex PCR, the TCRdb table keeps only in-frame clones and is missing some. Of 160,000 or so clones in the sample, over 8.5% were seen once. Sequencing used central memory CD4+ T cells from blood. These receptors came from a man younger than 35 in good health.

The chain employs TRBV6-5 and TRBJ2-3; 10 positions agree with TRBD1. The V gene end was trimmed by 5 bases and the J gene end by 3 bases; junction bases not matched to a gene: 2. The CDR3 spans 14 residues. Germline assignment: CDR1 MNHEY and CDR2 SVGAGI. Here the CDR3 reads CASSDRGLTDTQYF. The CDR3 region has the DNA TGTGCCAGCAGTGACAGGGGGCTGACAGATACGCAGTATTTT.

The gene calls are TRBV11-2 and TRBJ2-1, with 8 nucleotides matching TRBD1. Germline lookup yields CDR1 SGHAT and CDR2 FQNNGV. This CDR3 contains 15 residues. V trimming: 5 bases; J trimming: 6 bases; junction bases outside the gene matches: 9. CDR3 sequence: CASSRTGTGGNEQFF. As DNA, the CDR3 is TGTGCCAGCAGCCGCACCGGGACAGGAGGCAATGAGCAGTTCTTC.

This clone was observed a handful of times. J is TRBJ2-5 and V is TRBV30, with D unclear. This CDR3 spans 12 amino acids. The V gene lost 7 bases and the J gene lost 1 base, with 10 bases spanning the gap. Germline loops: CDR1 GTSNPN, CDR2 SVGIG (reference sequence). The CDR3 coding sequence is TGTGCCTCCAGACACTTCCAAGAGACCCAGTACTTC. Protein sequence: CASRHFQETQYF.

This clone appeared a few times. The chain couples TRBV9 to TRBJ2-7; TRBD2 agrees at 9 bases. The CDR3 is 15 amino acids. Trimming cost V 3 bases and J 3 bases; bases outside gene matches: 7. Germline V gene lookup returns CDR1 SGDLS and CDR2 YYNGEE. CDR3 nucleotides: TGTGCCAGCAGCGCCTCCGGGACTAGCTTCTACGAGCAGTACTTC. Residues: CASSASGTSFYEQYF.

For the CDR3, the DNA is TGTGCCAGCAGGAGGGGGGACAGGGGGGAGCAGTACTTC. Residues: CASRRGDRGEQYF. V is TRBV6-1 and J is TRBJ2-7; 11 bases are shared with TRBD1. J lost 7 bases, V lost 6 bases, and 5 bases had no gene match. The CDR3 runs 13 residues. Per germline, CDR1 MNHNS and CDR2 SASEGT.

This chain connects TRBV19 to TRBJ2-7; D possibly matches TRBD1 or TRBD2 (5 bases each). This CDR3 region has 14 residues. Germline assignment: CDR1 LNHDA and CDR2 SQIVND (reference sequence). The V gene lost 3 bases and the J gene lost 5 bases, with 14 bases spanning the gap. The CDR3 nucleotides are TGTGCCAGTAGTATCTCCCAGGGTAGCGACGAGCAGTACTTC. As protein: CASSISQGSDEQYF.

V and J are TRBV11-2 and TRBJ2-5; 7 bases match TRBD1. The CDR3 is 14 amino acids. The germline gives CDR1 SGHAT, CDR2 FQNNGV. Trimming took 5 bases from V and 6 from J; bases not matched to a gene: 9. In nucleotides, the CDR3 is TGTGCCAGCAGCCCAGACAGGGTAGGAAAGACCCAGTACTTC. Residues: CASSPDRVGKTQYF.

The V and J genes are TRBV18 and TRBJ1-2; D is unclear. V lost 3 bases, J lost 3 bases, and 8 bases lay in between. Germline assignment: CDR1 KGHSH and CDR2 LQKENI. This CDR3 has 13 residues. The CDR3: CASSPTRDYGYTF. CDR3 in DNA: TGTGCCAGCTCACCTACGAGGGACTATGGCTACACCTTC.

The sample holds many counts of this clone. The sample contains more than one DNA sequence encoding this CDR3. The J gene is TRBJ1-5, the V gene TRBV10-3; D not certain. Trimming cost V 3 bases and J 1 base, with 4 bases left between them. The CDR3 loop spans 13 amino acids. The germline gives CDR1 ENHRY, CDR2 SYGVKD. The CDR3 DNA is TGTGCCATCAGTGAAGGGAGCAATCAGCCCCAGCATTTT. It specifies CAISEGSNQPQHF.

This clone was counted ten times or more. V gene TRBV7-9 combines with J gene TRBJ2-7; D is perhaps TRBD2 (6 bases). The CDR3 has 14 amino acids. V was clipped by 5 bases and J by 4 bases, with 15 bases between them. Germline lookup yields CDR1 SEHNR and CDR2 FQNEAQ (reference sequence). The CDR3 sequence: CASSTRDLYYEQYF. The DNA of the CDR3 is TGTGCCAGCAGCACTCGGGACTTATATTACGAGCAGTACTTC.